Sequencing of this T cell receptor (beta chain) was carried out in a study of Ad26.COV2.S vaccination and SARS-CoV-2 variants. Overall study context: The donor participated in the COV1001 trial, in its Ad26.COV2.S arm. Regarding the study as a whole: After vaccination, substantial breadth of spike-specific CD8+ and CD4+ responses was reported.

As for treatment: some 20 received Ad26.COV2.S at low or high dose, single or two shots; several received placebo; per-sample allocation not given. Specimen acquisition occurred on day 63 following the initial vaccine or placebo injection. Measured with immunoSEQ multiplex PCR; TCRdb has only the in-frame clones, and not every one. Of 240,000 or so clones detected, roughly 90% appear once; the ten largest clones hold around 10%. With regard to this clone: Its antigen is still unknown.

The clonotype originates from a person aged 18 to 59 who received the Ad26.COV2.S COVID-19 vaccine or a placebo. The material was peripheral blood, obtained in a trial of Ad26.COV2.S vaccine versus placebo.

Written as DNA, the CDR3 is TGTGCCAGCACGCCTGACAGGGTGAACTACAATGAGCAGTTCTTC. It specifies CASTPDRVNYNEQFF. The chain joins TRBV7-2 to TRBJ2-1, with 7 bases aligning to TRBD1. Losses at the gene ends were 7 bases for V and 3 bases for J; bases not matched to a gene: 9. CDR3 length: 15 residues. Looked up from germline, CDR1 is SGHTA and CDR2 is FQGNSA.